In this sample, the clone carrying this TCR beta chain turned up many times. V lost 2 bases and J 5 bases, leaving 12 bases between the germline ends. Germline CDR1 reads MNHNS; CDR2 reads SASEGT. This CDR3 region has 14 residues. These data belong to a study of T cells in Graves' hyperthyroidism and ophthalmopathy. Study-level information: Specimen type is peripheral blood, collected at initial diagnosis prior to any treatment.

Subjects aged 18 to 65 presented with newly diagnosed hyperthyroidism of less than 2 months' duration. The blood specimen was taken at initial hyperthyroidism diagnosis, before any ophthalmopathy symptoms. Researchers amplified the TCR beta CDR3 regions from RNA transcripts. During a first-round RT-PCR of the TCR CDR3, the HTBI primer set was used. TCRdb independently ran MiXCR on the multiplex PCR reads; one entry per CDR3 protein. The sample consists of fewer than 200,000 distinct CDR3 sequences, 9.4% of them appearing once. The rearrangement uses TRBV6-1 and TRBJ2-5; D might be TRBD2 (5 bases). This TCR was sampled from a woman under 30 with Graves' hyperthyroidism that later progressed to Graves' ophthalmopathy. The sequenced sample consisted of blood. The CDR3 coding sequence is TGTGCCAGCAGTGAATCAGCGGTCCGGGAGACCCAGTACTTC. Translated, it gives CASSESAVRETQYF.